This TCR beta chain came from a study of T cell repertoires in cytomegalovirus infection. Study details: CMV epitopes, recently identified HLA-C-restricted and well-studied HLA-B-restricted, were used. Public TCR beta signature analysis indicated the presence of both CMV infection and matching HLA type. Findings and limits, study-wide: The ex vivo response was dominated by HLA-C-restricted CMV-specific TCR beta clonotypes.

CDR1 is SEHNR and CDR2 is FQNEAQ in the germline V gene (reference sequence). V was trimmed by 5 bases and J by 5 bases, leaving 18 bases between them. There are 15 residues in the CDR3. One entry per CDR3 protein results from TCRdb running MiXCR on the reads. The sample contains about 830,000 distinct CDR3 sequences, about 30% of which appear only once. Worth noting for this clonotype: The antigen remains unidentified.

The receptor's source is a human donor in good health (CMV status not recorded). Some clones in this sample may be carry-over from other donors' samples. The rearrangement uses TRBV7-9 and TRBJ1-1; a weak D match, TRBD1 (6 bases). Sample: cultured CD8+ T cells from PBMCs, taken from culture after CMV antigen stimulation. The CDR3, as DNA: TGTGCCAGCAGCCCCGTCTGGGGGCAGAGAACTGAAGCTTTCTTT. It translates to CASSPVWGQRTEAFF.